This T cell receptor beta chain was retrieved from a study of human T cells and chemical hapten exposure. Ten or more counts support this clonotype. The antigen is not known. In the original workflow: Ranging from roughly 23,224 to 750,000, TCR counts per sample had a median value of 95,638. TCRdb reanalysed the RACE reads using MiXCR and keeps one entry per CDR3 protein. In this record, the V and J calls reflect TCRdb's handling and not the investigators' own analysis. The sample contains 300,000 to 450,000 distinct CDR3 sequences, approximately 5% of which appear only once. Study-level results: Because all patients had alopecia, their immune responses might differ from healthy ones. Among expanded TCRs, significantly more large CDR3 similarity clusters formed than among controls.

Stated time point: pre-sensitization, week 0. Treatment reported: therapeutic diphenylcyclopropenone sensitization with weekly scalp DPC. Trimming removed 2 bases from V and 1 base from J, with 6 bases in between. Germline lookup yields CDR1 SGHRS and CDR2 YFSETQ. The CDR3 is made up of 13 amino acids. The sequencing used whole blood, collected in connection with sensitization to the hapten diphenylcyclopropenone (DPC). The chain employs TRBV5-1 and TRBJ1-1; D gene unclear. This TCR came from a woman under 30 with alopecia areata. Some clones in this sample may be carry-over from other donors' samples. The CDR3 DNA reads as TGCGCCAGCAGCTTTTTTCAGAACACTGAAGCTTTCTTT. This gives the protein CASSFFQNTEAFF.